Following are 5 T cell receptor beta chains from one sample sequenced in a study of T cell responses to AZD1222 COVID-19 vaccine. Assay used: immunoSEQ multiplex PCR; TCRdb lists only in-frame clones, some missing. The table records about 210,000 clones, roughly 92% of them present only once. This specimen was peripheral blood, taken on day 0 of AZD1222 vaccination. These receptors were taken from an adult in good health.

This clone was observed once. This rearrangement joins TRBV5-1 to TRBJ1-4; 9 positions match TRBD1. Unmatched junction bases numbered 4, after V lost 4 bases and J lost 6 bases. The germline V gene encodes CDR1 SGHRS and CDR2 YFSETQ. CDR3 length equals 14 residues. The DNA of the CDR3 is TGCGCCAGCAGCCCGGGACAGGGTCATGAAAAACTGTTTTTT. This gives the protein CASSPGQGHEKLFF.

This chain uses TRBV7-9 with TRBJ2-1, with unresolved D. CDR1 SEHNR and CDR2 FQNEAQ come from the germline V gene (reference sequence). Deletions cut 5 bases from V and 8 bases from J, with 10 bases between. The CDR3 is made up of 12 amino acids. The CDR3: CASSPPVDEQFF. DNA for the CDR3: TGTGCCAGCAGCCCCCCGGTGGATGAGCAGTTCTTC.

The rearrangement joins TRBV29-1 to TRBJ1-2; 7 nucleotides line up with TRBD1. The germline CDR1 and CDR2 sequences are SQVTM and ANQGSEA. V lost 6 bases, J lost 2 bases, and 3 bases stayed unmatched. The CDR3 is 12 amino acids. For the CDR3, the DNA is TGCAGCGTGTCGGGACAGAACTATGGCTACACCTTC. Amino acids: CSVSGQNYGYTF.

V is TRBV7-2 and J is TRBJ2-3; 12 nucleotides agree with TRBD2. Unmatched junction bases numbered 14, after V lost 2 bases and J lost 8 bases. The CDR3 has 18 amino acids. CDR1 and CDR2 from the germline V gene are SGHTA and FQGNSA. The CDR3 DNA reads TGTGCCAGCAGCTTAACTGGTTCTAAACTAGCGGGGGGTGCTACGCAGTATTTT. It yields the protein CASSLTGSKLAGGATQYF.

The chain links TRBV9 to TRBJ2-3; D is perhaps TRBD2 (6 bases). The CDR3 runs to 17 residues. The germline V and J ends were trimmed by 4 bases and 8 bases, with 26 bases remaining between them. CDR1 is SGDLS, CDR2 YYNGEE, per germline. The CDR3 sequence is CASSPGRAGSRSGTQYF. Written as DNA, the CDR3 is TGTGCCAGCAGCCCAGGAAGGGCGGGGTCTAGGAGTGGTACGCAGTATTTT. Supplemented by reference TRBV9 and TRBJ2-3, the full variable domain reads DSGVTQTPKHLITATGQRVTLRCSPRSGDLSVYWYQQSLDQGLQFLIQYYNGEERAKGNILERFSAQQFPDLHSELNLSSLELGDSALYFCASSPGRAGSRSGTQYFGPGTRLTVL.